Below are 12 T cell receptor beta chains sequenced from a single sample in a study of T cells in Graves' hyperthyroidism and ophthalmopathy. RNA transcripts provided the source from which TCR beta CDR3 regions were amplified. RT-PCR in the first round (using the HTBI primer set) targeted the TCR CDR3. One entry per CDR3 protein results from TCRdb running MiXCR on the multiplex PCR reads. The sample contains hundreds of thousands of distinct CDR3 sequences, around a sixth of which appear only once. The material sequenced was blood. The receptors were gathered from a woman younger than 35 with Graves' hyperthyroidism.

This clonotype was detected many times. This sequence joins TRBV2 and TRBJ2-5, with TRBD1 identical over 7 bases. The CDR3 sequence is 11 residues long. V shed 5 bases, J shed 12 bases, and the junction held 6 bases outside the gene matches. Germline CDR1 is SNHLY and CDR2 is FYNNEI. CDR3 residues: CASSPDRVEYF. The CDR3 nucleotides are TGTGCCAGCAGTCCAGACAGGGTGGAGTACTTC.

The genes are TRBV9 and TRBJ1-2, with a tentative D call TRBD1 (5 bases). The CDR3 consists of 17 residues. CDR1 and CDR2 from the germline V gene are SGDLS and YYNGEE. The V end lost 3 bases, the J end lost 4 bases, and 22 bases lay between the germline ends. CDR3 protein: CASSDKVVSKGPYGYTF. The CDR3 bases are TGTGCCAGCAGCGATAAGGTCGTTTCCAAGGGACCCTATGGCTACACCTTC.

This clonotype turned up a few times. The chain carries TRBV18 and TRBJ2-1, with TRBD2 matching over 10 bases. The CDR3 runs 15 residues. V shed 2 bases, J shed 5 bases, and the junction held 3 bases outside the gene matches. Germline CDR1 and CDR2: KGHSH and LQKENI. DNA for the CDR3: TGTGCCAGCTCACCAGGACTAGCGGTGAACAATGAGCAGTTCTTC. Its protein is CASSPGLAVNNEQFF.

This chain connects TRBV4-1 to TRBJ2-7; D unresolved. The germline V and J ends were trimmed by 1 base and 3 bases, with 10 bases remaining between them. Per germline, CDR1 MGHRA and CDR2 YSYEKL. CDR3 length equals 14 residues. CDR3 in amino acids: CASSQGHGSYEQYF. CDR3 coding DNA: TGCGCCAGCAGCCAAGGCCACGGTAGCTACGAGCAGTACTTC.

This clonotype was observed a handful of times. CDR3 bases: TGTGCCAGCGGCCGGACAGGGGGGAGGTACGAGCAGTACTTC. Protein product: CASGRTGGRYEQYF. The chain carries TRBV2 and TRBJ2-7; 10 bases are shared with TRBD1. There are 14 residues in the CDR3. V dropped 8 bases and J dropped 4; count of bases not matched to a gene: 8. Germline V gives CDR1 SNHLY, CDR2 FYNNEI.

This clonotype came up many times. V and J are TRBV20-1 and TRBJ2-5; the match to TRBD2 covers 10 bases. The CDR3 covers 13 residues. Per the germline V gene, CDR1 is DFQATT and CDR2 is SNEGSKA (reference sequence). With V trimmed by 0 bases and J by 8 bases, 3 bases remained unmatched. The CDR3 here is CSARDPSGGTQYF. CDR3 bases: TGCAGTGCTAGAGATCCTAGCGGGGGTACCCAGTACTTC.

V gene TRBV7-8 combines with J gene TRBJ2-2, with 7 bases fitting TRBD2. The CDR3 loop spans 15 amino acids. V lost 1 base to trimming and J lost 5 bases; unmatched junction nucleotides: 4. Germline values: CDR1 SGHVS, CDR2 FQNEAQ. The CDR3 DNA sequence: TGTGCCAGCAGCTTAGGTGGCGGGAGAACCGGGGAGCTGTTTTTT. Translating it yields CASSLGGGRTGELFF.

The rearrangement uses TRBV9 and TRBJ2-1; 14 bases map to TRBD2. V shed 4 bases and J 9 bases; nucleotides not matched to a gene: 9. Germline V gene lookup returns CDR1 SGDLS and CDR2 YYNGEE. The CDR3 covers 16 residues. In nucleotides, the CDR3 is TGTGCCAGCAGCTCCTCCGGGACTAGCGGGAGAGGTGAGCAGTTCTTC. Translated: CASSSSGTSGRGEQFF.

This clonotype came up many times. V usage is TRBV2 and J usage is TRBJ2-1; 8 bases align to TRBD2. CDR3 length: 14 amino acids. CDR1 and CDR2 from the germline V gene are SNHLY and FYNNEI. Trimming took 8 bases from V and 1 from J; bases not matched to a gene: 4. The CDR3 DNA sequence: TGTGCCAGCGCCGAGCGGGGGTCCTACAATGAGCAGTTCTTC. This sequence encodes CASAERGSYNEQFF.

V is TRBV6-6 and J is TRBJ2-3; 9 positions match TRBD1. From germline, CDR1 is MNHNY and CDR2 SVGAGI (reference sequence). V shed 2 bases, J shed 5 bases, and the junction held 5 bases outside the gene matches. The CDR3 has 15 residues. Here the CDR3 reads CASSYGDREGDTQYF. The CDR3 DNA sequence: TGTGCCAGCAGTTACGGGGACAGGGAGGGAGATACGCAGTATTTT.

V usage is TRBV7-9 and J usage is TRBJ1-1; D uncertain. The CDR3 is made up of 16 amino acids. V lost 1 base and J lost 1, with 13 bases in between. Germline V lookup: CDR1 SEHNR, CDR2 FQNEAQ (reference sequence). In nucleotides, the CDR3 is TGTGCCAGCAGCTTAGTATTTGGCACAGAGAACACTGAAGCTTTCTTT. It codes for CASSLVFGTENTEAFF.

The sample holds many counts of this clonotype. The genes are TRBV12-3 or TRBV12-4 and TRBJ1-5; D perhaps matches TRBD1 (6 bases). The CDR3 is 16 amino acids. V was cut by 7 bases and J by 3 bases, with 19 bases left in between. The CDR3 is CASTPRGGAYNQPQHF. The CDR3 DNA reads as TGTGCCAGCACCCCCCGGGGGGGCGCATACAATCAGCCCCAGCATTTT.